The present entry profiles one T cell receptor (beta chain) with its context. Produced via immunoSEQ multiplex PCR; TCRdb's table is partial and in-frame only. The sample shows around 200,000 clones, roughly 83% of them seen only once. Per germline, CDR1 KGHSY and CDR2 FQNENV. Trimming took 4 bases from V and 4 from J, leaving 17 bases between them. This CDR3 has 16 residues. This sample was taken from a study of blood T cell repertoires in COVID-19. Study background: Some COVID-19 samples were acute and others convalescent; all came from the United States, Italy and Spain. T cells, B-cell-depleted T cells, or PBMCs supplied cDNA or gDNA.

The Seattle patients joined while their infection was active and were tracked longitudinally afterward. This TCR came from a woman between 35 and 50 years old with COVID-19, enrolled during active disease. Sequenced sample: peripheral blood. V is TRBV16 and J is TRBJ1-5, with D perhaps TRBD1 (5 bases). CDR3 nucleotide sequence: TGTGCCAGCAGCCCACAGGACGGAGTCCTTAATCAGCCCCAGCATTTT. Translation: CASSPQDGVLNQPQHF.